This T cell receptor (beta chain) was identified in a study of immune heterogeneity within non-small cell lung tumors. Background on the study: A few squamous cell carcinomas, more than 8 non-squamous carcinomas and 1 not otherwise specified made up the tumors.

Trimming at V came to 4 bases and at J to 4 bases, leaving 6 bases not matched to a gene. Germline CDR1 and CDR2: MDHEN and SYDVKM. CDR3 length: 14 amino acids. Bulk tumor gDNA, roughly 660 ng per sample, served as the TCR template. Biopsies, several per primary tumor and spaced far apart, were collected during surgery. Untreated, newly diagnosed non-small cell lung cancer patients underwent curative surgery. Amplification of TCR beta CDR3 was performed by multiplex PCR with 32 V and 13 J primers. TCRdb fed the multiplex PCR reads into MiXCR, producing one record per CDR3 protein. Of a few thousand distinct CDR3 sequences listed, roughly 25% are singletons. This clonotype is large in the sample. Its antigen is still unknown. Study-wide results and limits: Individual patients largely had distinct high-frequency T-cell receptor beta clonotypes from one another. Both recurring identical dominant CDR3 beta clonotypes and site-unique high-frequency clones were observed across tumor sites within a patient. Local tumor mutational burden, with an R of about 0.34, correlated moderately but significantly with local T-cell clonality.

The chain links TRBV28 to TRBJ1-2; TRBD1 agrees at 7 bases. The sequenced material came from lung tumor tissue. The receptor was derived from an older woman with non-small cell lung cancer. The DNA for the CDR3 is TGTGCCAGCAGTTATAGGGGGCAGGGCTATGGCTACACCTTC. Translating it yields CASSYRGQGYGYTF.